This is a list of T cell receptor beta chains from one sample in a study of cytomegalovirus exposure and HLA in healthy donors. Clones were read by immunoSEQ multiplex PCR, and TCRdb kept only the in-frame ones, dropping some. The data show 55,000 to 80,000 clones, with roughly 77% seen just once and 5.4% held by the top ten. The specimen was PBMCs. The receptors shown here come from a young woman in good health and CMV-seronegative. CDR3s include the opening cysteine and the closing phenylalanine or tryptophan. The order of the fields is J gene, V gene, D gene, clone size, CDR3 length, CDR3 protein, CDR3 DNA. The D gene is left open where the match is weak. Some rows have no size entry. The others give once, few or many, or a class for an expanded clone.

>TRBJ2-6|TRBV11-2|TRBD2|-|19
CASSLPVAGGPVGANVLTF
TGTGCCAGCAGCTTACCCGTAGCGGGAGGGCCGGTAGGGGCCAACGTCCTGACTTTC
>TRBJ2-6|TRBV29-1|-|once|16
CSVEEWSGSGANVLTF
TGCAGCGTTGAAGAGTGGTCGGGGTCTGGGGCCAACGTCCTGACTTTC
>TRBJ2-1|TRBV29-1|TRBD2|-|13
CSGGLAGGNEQFF
TGCAGCGGCGGACTAGCGGGAGGGAATGAGCAGTTCTTC
>TRBJ2-1|TRBV6-1|TRBD2|-|18
CASSGRDYALLGGNEQFF
TGTGCCAGCAGTGGCCGGGACTACGCCCTTCTAGGAGGCAATGAGCAGTTCTTC
>TRBJ1-2|TRBV18|-|-|15
CASSPPWGGYDGYTF
TGTGCCAGCTCACCACCATGGGGGGGCTACGATGGCTACACCTTC
>TRBJ2-1|TRBV19|-|-|16
CASSSQTGISYNEQFF
TGTGCCAGTAGTAGCCAGACTGGTATCTCCTACAATGAGCAGTTCTTC
>TRBJ2-3|TRBV5-4|TRBD2|-|15
CASSFVAGGTDTQYF
TGTGCCAGCAGCTTTGTAGCGGGAGGCACAGATACGCAGTATTTT
>TRBJ1-5|TRBV29-1|-|few|13
CSVRRAINQPQHF
TGCAGCGTTCGCAGGGCCATTAATCAGCCCCAGCATTTT
>TRBJ2-2|TRBV27|-|-|16
CASSPHRGGSTGELFF
TGTGCCAGCAGTCCTCACAGGGGGGGTAGCACCGGGGAGCTGTTTTTT
>TRBJ1-2|TRBV27|-|-|15
CASKLGGGLTFGYTF
TGTGCCAGCAAGCTCGGCGGGGGGCTGACGTTTGGCTACACCTTC
>TRBJ2-5|TRBV25-1|TRBD2|-|14
CASSEWGGRETQYF
TGTGCCAGCAGTGAATGGGGGGGTAGGGAGACCCAGTACTTC
>TRBJ1-5|TRBV7-8|-|-|14
CASSPNAGNQPQHF
TGTGCCAGCAGCCCGAACGCGGGCAATCAGCCCCAGCATTTT
>TRBJ2-1|TRBV7-2|-|-|18
CASSLAMDYPPPYNEQFF
TGTGCCAGCAGCTTAGCGATGGACTACCCGCCCCCCTACAATGAGCAGTTCTTC
>TRBJ1-1|TRBV29-1|-|-|11
CSVGPGTEAFF
TGCAGCGTAGGCCCAGGCACTGAAGCTTTCTTT
>TRBJ2-1|TRBV7-2|-|-|16
CASSLGQGGFRNEQFF
TGTGCCAGCAGCTTAGGACAGGGAGGTTTTCGGAATGAGCAGTTCTTC
>TRBJ2-1|TRBV6-5|TRBD2|few|15
CASTKGLAGFNEQFF
TGTGCCAGCACCAAGGGACTAGCGGGTTTCAATGAGCAGTTCTTC
>TRBJ1-2|TRBV7-9|-|-|16
CASSAFIGEANYGYTF
TGTGCCAGCAGCGCTTTTATAGGAGAAGCTAACTATGGCTACACCTTC
>TRBJ2-3|TRBV6-1|-|-|13
CASRIQGPDTQYF
TGTGCCAGCAGGATACAGGGACCAGATACGCAGTATTTT
>TRBJ1-1|TRBV5-1|TRBD1|few|15
CASCIGGTGGGRAFF
TGCGCCAGCTGCATAGGGGGGACAGGGGGCGGTAGGGCTTTCTTT
>TRBJ1-1|TRBV25-1|TRBD1|few|15
CASSDPDRVWGEAFF
TGTGCCAGCAGTGACCCGGACAGGGTATGGGGTGAAGCTTTCTTT
>TRBJ2-1|TRBV9|-|-|14
CASSVALLSGERFF
TGTGCCAGCAGCGTAGCTCTCCTTAGTGGTGAGCGGTTCTTC
>TRBJ2-1|TRBV7-2|TRBD2|-|16
CASSLGPSGSYNEQFF
TGTGCCAGCAGCTTAGGGCCCAGCGGGAGCTACAATGAGCAGTTCTTC
>TRBJ2-3|TRBV19|TRBD1|once|14
CASRQGARADTQYF
TGTGCCAGTAGACAGGGGGCGCGGGCAGATACGCAGTATTTT
>TRBJ2-5|TRBV5-1|-|once|14
CASSLRQYQETQYF
TGCGCCAGCAGCTTGCGACAGTACCAAGAGACCCAGTACTTC
>TRBJ1-5|TRBV28|-|-|16
CASRTPGRQKNQPQHF
TGTGCCAGCAGAACACCCGGGAGGCAGAAAAATCAGCCCCAGCATTTT
>TRBJ2-5|TRBV9|TRBD1|few|14
CASSVGQAAETQYF
TGTGCCAGCAGCGTTGGACAGGCCGCCGAGACCCAGTACTTC
>TRBJ2-1|TRBV5-6|TRBD2|-|12
CASSPGGGEQFF
TGTGCCAGCAGCCCCGGGGGGGGAGAGCAGTTCTTC
>TRBJ2-7|TRBV5-1|TRBD1|few|14
CASSFGQGLYEQYF
TGCGCCAGCAGCTTCGGACAGGGCCTCTACGAGCAGTACTTC
>TRBJ2-5|TRBV6-5|-|few|13
CASREGLQETQYF
TGTGCCAGCAGGGAGGGGCTCCAAGAGACCCAGTACTTC
>TRBJ1-5|TRBV4-1|-|-|14
CASSQGGGSAPQHF
TGCGCCAGCAGCCAAGGGGGAGGGTCCGCTCCCCAGCATTTT
>TRBJ2-7|TRBV5-1|TRBD1|once|16
CASSLATGTGSYEQYF
TGCGCCAGCAGCTTGGCGACCGGGACAGGGAGCTACGAGCAGTACTTC
>TRBJ2-3|TRBV18|TRBD2|-|16
CASSPTSGGTTDTQYF
TGTGCCAGCTCACCTACTAGCGGAGGAACCACAGATACGCAGTATTTT
>TRBJ2-7|TRBV6-5|TRBD2|few|14
CASSGSGLAYEQYF
TGTGCCAGCAGTGGATCGGGACTAGCTTACGAGCAGTACTTC
>TRBJ1-5|TRBV6-6|-|-|13
CASKWGEDQPQHF
TGTGCCAGCAAGTGGGGAGAGGATCAGCCCCAGCATTTT
>TRBJ2-1|TRBV5-1|TRBD1|-|16
CASSSPYRGQDNEQFF
TGCGCCAGCAGCTCGCCTTACAGGGGGCAGGACAATGAGCAGTTCTTC
>TRBJ2-7|TRBV7-7|TRBD1|few|13
CASTPGQGYEQYF
TGTGCCAGCACCCCGGGACAGGGCTACGAGCAGTACTTC
>TRBJ2-7|TRBV7-6|TRBD1|-|15
CASSKRTGLTYEQYF
TGTGCCAGCAGCAAGCGGACAGGGCTAACCTACGAGCAGTACTTC
>TRBJ2-1|TRBV27|TRBD2|-|16
CASSAPTSGRLNEQFF
TGTGCCAGCAGTGCCCCCACAAGCGGGAGATTGAATGAGCAGTTCTTC
>TRBJ1-5|TRBV19|TRBD1|-|15
CASSQGTGGLQPQHF
TGTGCCAGTAGCCAGGGGACAGGGGGTTTGCAGCCCCAGCATTTT
>TRBJ2-7|TRBV5-1|-|-|13
CASSFYGSYEQYF
TGCGCCAGCAGCTTTTACGGTTCCTACGAGCAGTACTTC
>TRBJ1-1|TRBV19|TRBD1|-|17
CASSRGGWDRMNTEAFF
TGTGCCAGTAGTAGAGGGGGTTGGGACAGGATGAACACTGAAGCTTTCTTT
>TRBJ2-7|TRBV18|TRBD1|-|17
CASSQFTGTGGTYEQYF
TGTGCCAGCTCACAGTTTACCGGGACAGGGGGAACCTACGAGCAGTACTTC